Here is one TCR beta chain with its context. The PCR was carried out with 60 Vbeta primers and 13 Jbeta primers. The assay was immunoSEQ multiplex PCR, and TCRdb's table has in-frame clones only and misses some. The sample includes 53,000 or so clones. This sample was included in a study of cytomegalovirus exposure and HLA in healthy donors. This TCR was sampled from a male donor in good health and CMV-seropositive. The sequencing input was PBMCs.

The CDR3 here is CASSFMASRSETQYF. The CDR3 bases are TGTGCCAGCAGCTTTATGGCTAGCAGGTCAGAGACCCAGTACTTC. The chain recombines TRBV5-4 with TRBJ2-5; possible D gene TRBD2, 5 bases. The germline V gene has CDR1 SGHNT and CDR2 YYREEE (reference sequence). V shed 2 bases and J shed 4 bases, with 15 bases lying between them. The CDR3 sequence is 15 residues long.